This TCR beta chain is drawn from a study of T cells in Graves' hyperthyroidism and ophthalmopathy. Study-wide background: Peripheral blood sampling occurred at initial diagnosis, before any treatment. Study-wide findings and caveats: Blood also contained most expanded thyroid clonotypes above 0.001.

There were TCR beta CDR3 regions amplified from RNA transcripts. First-round RT-PCR targeting the TCR CDR3 was performed with the HTBI primer set. TCRdb fed the multiplex PCR reads into MiXCR, producing one record per CDR3 protein. The data show 370,000 or so distinct CDR3 sequences, approximately 12% seen once. The study enrolled patients aged 18 to 65 with newly diagnosed hyperthyroidism of under 2 months' duration. This clonotype was picked up many times. Its antigen remains unknown. This CDR3 has 15 amino acids. After removal of 5 bases from V and 3 bases from J, the junction contained 9 bases not matched to a gene. Per the germline V gene, CDR1 is MDHEN and CDR2 is SYDVKM.

The rearrangement uses TRBV28 and TRBJ1-2; 7 bases are shared with TRBD1. This TCR was recovered from a man aged 25-45 years with Graves' hyperthyroidism that later progressed to Graves' ophthalmopathy. Sequencing input: blood. The CDR3 loop reads CASSLGGTGDYGYTF. The CDR3 nucleotides are TGTGCCAGCAGTCTAGGGGGTACAGGGGACTATGGCTACACCTTC.